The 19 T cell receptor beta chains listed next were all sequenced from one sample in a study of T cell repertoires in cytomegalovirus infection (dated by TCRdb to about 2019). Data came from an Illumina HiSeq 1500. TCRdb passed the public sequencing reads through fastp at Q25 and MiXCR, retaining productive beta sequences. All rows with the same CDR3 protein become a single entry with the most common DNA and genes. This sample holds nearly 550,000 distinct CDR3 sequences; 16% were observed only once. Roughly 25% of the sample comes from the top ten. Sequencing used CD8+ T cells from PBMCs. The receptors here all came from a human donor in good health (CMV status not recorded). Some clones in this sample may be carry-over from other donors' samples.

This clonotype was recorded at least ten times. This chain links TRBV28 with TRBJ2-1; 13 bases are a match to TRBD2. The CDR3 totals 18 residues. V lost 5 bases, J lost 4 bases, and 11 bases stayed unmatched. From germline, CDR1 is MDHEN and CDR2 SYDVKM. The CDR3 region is CASSLPWTSGSIYNEQFF. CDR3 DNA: TGTGCCAGCAGTCTTCCTTGGACTAGCGGGAGTATATACAATGAGCAGTTCTTC.

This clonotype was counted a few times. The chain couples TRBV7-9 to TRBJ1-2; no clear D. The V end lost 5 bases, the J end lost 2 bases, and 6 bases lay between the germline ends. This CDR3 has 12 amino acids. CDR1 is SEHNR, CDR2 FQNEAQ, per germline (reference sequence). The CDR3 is CASSTDNYGYTF. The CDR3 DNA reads TGTGCCAGCAGCACAGACAACTATGGCTACACCTTC.

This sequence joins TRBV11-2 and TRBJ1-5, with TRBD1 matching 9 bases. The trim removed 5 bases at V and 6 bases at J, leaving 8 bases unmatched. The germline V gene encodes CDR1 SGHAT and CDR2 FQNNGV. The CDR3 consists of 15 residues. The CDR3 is CASSPSTGGGQPQHF. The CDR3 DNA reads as TGTGCCAGCAGCCCCTCGACAGGGGGAGGTCAGCCCCAGCATTTT.

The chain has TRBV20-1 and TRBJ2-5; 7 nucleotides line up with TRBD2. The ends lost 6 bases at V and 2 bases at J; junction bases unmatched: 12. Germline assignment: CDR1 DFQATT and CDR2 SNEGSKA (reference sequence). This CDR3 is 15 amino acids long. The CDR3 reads CSARRGSGFQETQYF. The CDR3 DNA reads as TGCAGTGCCCGCCGGGGTAGCGGGTTTCAAGAGACCCAGTACTTC.

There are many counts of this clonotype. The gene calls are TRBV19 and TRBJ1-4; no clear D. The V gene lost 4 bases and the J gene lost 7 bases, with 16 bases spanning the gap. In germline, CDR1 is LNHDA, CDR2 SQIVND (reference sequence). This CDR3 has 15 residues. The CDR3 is CASSSGETWIEKLFF. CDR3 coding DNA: TGTGCCAGTAGTAGTGGGGAGACTTGGATTGAAAAACTGTTTTTT.

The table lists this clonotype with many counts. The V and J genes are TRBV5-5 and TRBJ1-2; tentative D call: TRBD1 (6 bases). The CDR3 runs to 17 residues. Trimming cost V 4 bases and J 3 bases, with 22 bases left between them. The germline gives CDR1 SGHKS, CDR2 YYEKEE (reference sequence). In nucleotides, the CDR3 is TGTGCCAGCAGCCCAACGGTCGGGGGGCGAGATTACTATGGCTACACCTTC. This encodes CASSPTVGGRDYYGYTF.

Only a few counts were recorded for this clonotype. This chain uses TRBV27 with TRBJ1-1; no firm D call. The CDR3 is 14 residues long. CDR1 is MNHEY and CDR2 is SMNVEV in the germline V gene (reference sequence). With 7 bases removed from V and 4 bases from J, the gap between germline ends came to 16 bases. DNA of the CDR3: TGTGCCAGCAAGGCGACGGATTTGGTCACTGAAGCTTTCTTT. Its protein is CASKATDLVTEAFF.

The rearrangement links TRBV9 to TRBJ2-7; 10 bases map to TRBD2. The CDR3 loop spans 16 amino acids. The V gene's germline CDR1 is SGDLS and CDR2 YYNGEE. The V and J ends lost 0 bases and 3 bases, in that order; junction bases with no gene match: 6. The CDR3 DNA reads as TGTGCCAGCAGCGTAGAGGGACTAGCGCCCGGCTACGAGCAGTACTTC. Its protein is CASSVEGLAPGYEQYF.

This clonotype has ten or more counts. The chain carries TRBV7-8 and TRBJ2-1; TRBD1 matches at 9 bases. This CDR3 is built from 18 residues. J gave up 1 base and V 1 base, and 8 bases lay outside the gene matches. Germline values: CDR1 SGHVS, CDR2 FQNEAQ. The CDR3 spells CASSLVFRDRVSYNEQFF. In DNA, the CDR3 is TGTGCCAGCAGCTTAGTGTTCCGGGACAGGGTTTCCTACAATGAGCAGTTCTTC.

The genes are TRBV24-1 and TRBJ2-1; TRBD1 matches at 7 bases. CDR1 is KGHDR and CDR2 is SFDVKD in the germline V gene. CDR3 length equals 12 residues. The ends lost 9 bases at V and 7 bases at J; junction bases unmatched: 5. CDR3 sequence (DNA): TGTGCCACCGCGTCCAGGGGGAATGAGCAGTTCTTC. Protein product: CATASRGNEQFF.

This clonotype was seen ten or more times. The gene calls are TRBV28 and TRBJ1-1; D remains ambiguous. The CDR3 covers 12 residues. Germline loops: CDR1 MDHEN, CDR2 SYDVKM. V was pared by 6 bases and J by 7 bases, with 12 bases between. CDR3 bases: TGTGCCAGCAGGTACCCCAACCATGAAGCTTTCTTT. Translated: CASRYPNHEAFF.

The chain's CDR3 is CASAAEDYNEQFF. In nucleotides, the CDR3 is TGTGCCAGCGCGGCAGAGGATTACAATGAGCAGTTCTTC. V is TRBV4-2 and J is TRBJ2-1; no clear D. V was clipped by 8 bases and J by 4 bases, with 12 bases between them. The CDR3 length is 13 residues. Germline CDR1 LGHNA, CDR2 YNFKEQ.

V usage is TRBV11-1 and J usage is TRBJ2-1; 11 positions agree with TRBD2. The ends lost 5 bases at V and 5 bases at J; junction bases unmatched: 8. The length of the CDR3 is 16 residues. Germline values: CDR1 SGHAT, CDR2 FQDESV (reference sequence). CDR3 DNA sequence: TGTGCCAGCAGCCAAAACCCGGGACTAGCGGACAATGAGCAGTTCTTC. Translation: CASSQNPGLADNEQFF.

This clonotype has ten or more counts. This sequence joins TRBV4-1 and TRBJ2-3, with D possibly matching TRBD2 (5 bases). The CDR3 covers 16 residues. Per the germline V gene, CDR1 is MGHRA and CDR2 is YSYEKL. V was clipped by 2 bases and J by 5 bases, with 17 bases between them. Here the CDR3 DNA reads TGCGCCAGCAGCCAAAGACCCCAGGAGGCTCTAGATACGCAGTATTTT. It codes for CASSQRPQEALDTQYF.

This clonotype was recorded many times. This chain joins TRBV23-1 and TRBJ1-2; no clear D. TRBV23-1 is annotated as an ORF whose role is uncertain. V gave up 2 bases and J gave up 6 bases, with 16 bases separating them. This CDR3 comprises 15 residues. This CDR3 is CASSQTAPGGNGYTF. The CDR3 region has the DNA TGCGCCAGCAGTCAAACGGCTCCGGGAGGGAATGGCTACACCTTC.

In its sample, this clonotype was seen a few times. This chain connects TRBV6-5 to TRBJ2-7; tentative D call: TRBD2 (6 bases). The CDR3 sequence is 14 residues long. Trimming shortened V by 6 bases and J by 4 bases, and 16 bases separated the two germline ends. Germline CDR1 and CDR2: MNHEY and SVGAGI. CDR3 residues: CASSQPGGAYEQYF. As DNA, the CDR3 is TGTGCCAGCAGCCAGCCCGGCGGGGCATACGAGCAGTACTTC.

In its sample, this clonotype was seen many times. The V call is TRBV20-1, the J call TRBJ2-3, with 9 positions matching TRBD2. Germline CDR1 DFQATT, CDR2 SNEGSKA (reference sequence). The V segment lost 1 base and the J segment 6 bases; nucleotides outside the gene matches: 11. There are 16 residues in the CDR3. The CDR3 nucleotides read TGCAGTGCTAGAGGGGATACTAGCGGGTTTCCGGATACGCAGTATTTT. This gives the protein CSARGDTSGFPDTQYF.

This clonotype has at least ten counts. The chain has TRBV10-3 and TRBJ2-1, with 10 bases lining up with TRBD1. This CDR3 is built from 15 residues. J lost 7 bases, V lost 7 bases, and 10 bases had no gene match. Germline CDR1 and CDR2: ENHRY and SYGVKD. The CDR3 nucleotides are TGTGCCATCATGGGCGGGACAGGGGAAGTAAATGAGCAGTTCTTC. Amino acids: CAIMGGTGEVNEQFF.

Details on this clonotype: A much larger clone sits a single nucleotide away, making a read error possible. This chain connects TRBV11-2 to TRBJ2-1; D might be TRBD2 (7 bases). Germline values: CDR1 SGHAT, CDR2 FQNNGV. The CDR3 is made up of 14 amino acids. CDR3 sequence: CANSWGGPYNEQFF. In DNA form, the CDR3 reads TGTGCCAACAGCTGGGGGGGGCCCTACAATGAGCAGTTCTTC.